This is a list of T cell receptor beta chains from one sample in a study of blood T cell repertoires in COVID-19. TCRdb's copy holds only in-frame clones and misses some; the assay was immunoSEQ multiplex PCR. Of 200,000 to 250,000 clones listed, over 70% were seen once; the top ten hold around 5.4%. The sequenced sample consisted of peripheral blood. These receptors all stem from a woman between 65 and 79 years old with acute or convalescent COVID-19. The CDR3 runs from the conserved cysteine through the conserved F or W. The D gene is left open where the match is weak. Rows may omit the clone size; those that give it use once, few, many or a size class.

clone size: -; V gene: TRBV27; J gene: TRBJ1-4; D gene: -; CDR3 protein: CASSFGGREKLFF; CDR3 DNA: TGTGCCAGCAGTTTCGGGGGGCGAGAAAAACTGTTTTTT
clone size: once; V gene: TRBV5-5; J gene: TRBJ2-7; D gene: -; CDR3 protein: CASSFRDSLPYEQYF; CDR3 DNA: TGTGCCAGCAGCTTTCGGGACTCGCTTCCCTACGAGCAGTACTTC
clone size: -; V gene: TRBV12-3/TRBV12-4; J gene: TRBJ1-2; D gene: TRBD1; CDR3 protein: CASSRDRGSGYTF; CDR3 DNA: TGTGCCAGCAGTCGGGACAGGGGTAGTGGCTACACCTTC
clone size: -; V gene: TRBV27; J gene: TRBJ1-1; D gene: -; CDR3 protein: CASRQLNTEAFF; CDR3 DNA: TGTGCCAGTAGACAGCTGAACACTGAAGCTTTCTTT
clone size: -; V gene: TRBV5-1; J gene: TRBJ1-3; D gene: TRBD1; CDR3 protein: CASSLIGTDGNTIYF; CDR3 DNA: TGCGCCAGCAGCTTGATCGGGACAGATGGAAACACCATATATTTT
clone size: -; V gene: TRBV3-1/TRBV3-2; J gene: TRBJ1-2; D gene: -; CDR3 protein: CASSQDGGGYGYTF; CDR3 DNA: TGTGCCAGCAGCCAAGACGGGGGAGGCTATGGCTACACCTTC
clone size: once; V gene: TRBV23-1; J gene: TRBJ1-4; D gene: -; CDR3 protein: CASSEGHRATNEKLFF; CDR3 DNA: TGCGCCAGCAGTGAAGGACACCGCGCAACTAATGAAAAACTGTTTTTT
clone size: -; V gene: TRBV15; J gene: TRBJ1-3; D gene: -; CDR3 protein: CATSGSFGNTIYF; CDR3 DNA: TGTGCCACCAGCGGGAGCTTTGGAAACACCATATATTTT
clone size: few; V gene: TRBV2; J gene: TRBJ2-1; D gene: TRBD2; CDR3 protein: CASRWTSGSRNEQFF; CDR3 DNA: TGTGCCAGCAGATGGACTAGCGGGAGTAGGAATGAGCAGTTCTTC
clone size: -; V gene: TRBV5-4; J gene: TRBJ1-1; D gene: -; CDR3 protein: CASSLELSEAFF; CDR3 DNA: TGTGCCAGCAGCTTAGAGCTCTCTGAAGCTTTCTTT
clone size: -; V gene: TRBV5-6; J gene: TRBJ1-6; D gene: -; CDR3 protein: CASRLRALNSPLHF; CDR3 DNA: TGTGCCAGCAGGCTGCGGGCATTGAATTCACCCCTCCACTTT
clone size: -; V gene: TRBV14; J gene: TRBJ2-7; D gene: TRBD2; CDR3 protein: CASSQLAGAVQYF; CDR3 DNA: TGTGCCAGCAGCCAGCTAGCGGGAGCCGTGCAGTACTTC
clone size: -; V gene: TRBV29-1; J gene: TRBJ1-1; D gene: TRBD1; CDR3 protein: CSCLTGGNTEAFF; CDR3 DNA: TGCAGCTGCCTGACAGGGGGAAACACTGAAGCTTTCTTT
clone size: once; V gene: TRBV28; J gene: TRBJ2-7; D gene: TRBD1; CDR3 protein: CASSSPGQGAYEQYF; CDR3 DNA: TGTGCCAGCAGTTCACCGGGACAGGGGGCTTACGAGCAGTACTTC
clone size: -; V gene: TRBV7-9; J gene: TRBJ1-4; D gene: -; CDR3 protein: CASSLAWPGGGEKLFF; CDR3 DNA: TGTGCCAGCAGCTTAGCGTGGCCAGGCGGCGGGGAAAAACTGTTTTTT
clone size: -; V gene: TRBV7-9; J gene: TRBJ2-5; D gene: -; CDR3 protein: CASRPTVQETQYF; CDR3 DNA: TGTGCCAGCCGCCCGACTGTCCAAGAGACCCAGTACTTC
clone size: few; V gene: TRBV30; J gene: TRBJ2-2; D gene: TRBD2; CDR3 protein: CAWSVLAANTGELFF; CDR3 DNA: TGTGCCTGGAGTGTACTAGCGGCGAACACCGGGGAGCTGTTTTTT
clone size: -; V gene: TRBV14; J gene: TRBJ2-5; D gene: TRBD1; CDR3 protein: CASSEPGQGPEETQYF; CDR3 DNA: TGTGCCAGCAGCGAGCCGGGACAGGGACCCGAAGAGACCCAGTACTTC
clone size: -; V gene: TRBV19; J gene: TRBJ1-5; D gene: -; CDR3 protein: CASRTQSNQPQHF; CDR3 DNA: TGTGCCAGTAGGACACAGAGCAATCAGCCCCAGCATTTT
clone size: -; V gene: TRBV28; J gene: TRBJ2-5; D gene: -; CDR3 protein: CASKIGFAGTQETQYF; CDR3 DNA: TGTGCCAGCAAAATAGGTTTCGCGGGGACTCAAGAGACCCAGTACTTC
clone size: -; V gene: TRBV15; J gene: TRBJ2-1; D gene: TRBD2; CDR3 protein: CATSTGGLAGTFWGEEQFF; CDR3 DNA: TGTGCCACCAGCACTGGGGGACTAGCGGGAACCTTTTGGGGGGAAGAGCAGTTCTTC
clone size: few; V gene: TRBV11-2; J gene: TRBJ1-1; D gene: TRBD1; CDR3 protein: CASSARTGAATEAFF; CDR3 DNA: TGTGCCAGCAGCGCCCGTACAGGGGCCGCTACTGAAGCTTTCTTT
clone size: -; V gene: TRBV5-1; J gene: TRBJ2-5; D gene: TRBD2; CDR3 protein: CASSLVPTSGRQETQYF; CDR3 DNA: TGCGCCAGCAGCTTGGTACCAACTAGCGGGAGGCAGGAGACCCAGTACTTC
clone size: -; V gene: TRBV11-2; J gene: TRBJ2-3; D gene: TRBD2; CDR3 protein: CAGRAGGTLLDTQYF; CDR3 DNA: TGTGCCGGGAGAGCGGGAGGGACCCTCTTAGATACGCAGTATTTT
clone size: -; V gene: TRBV7-2; J gene: TRBJ1-3; D gene: -; CDR3 protein: CASSLDGGGNTIYF; CDR3 DNA: TGTGCCAGCAGCTTAGACGGGGGTGGAAACACCATATATTTT
clone size: -; V gene: TRBV14; J gene: TRBJ1-1; D gene: TRBD1; CDR3 protein: CASSLIQTGVTEAFF; CDR3 DNA: TGTGCCAGCAGCCTTATACAGACAGGGGTAACTGAAGCTTTCTTT
clone size: -; V gene: TRBV28; J gene: TRBJ1-4; D gene: -; CDR3 protein: CASSQVSTNEKLFF; CDR3 DNA: TGTGCCAGCAGTCAGGTATCAACTAATGAAAAACTGTTTTTT
clone size: -; V gene: TRBV5-1; J gene: TRBJ2-3; D gene: -; CDR3 protein: CASSLFGGQADTQYF; CDR3 DNA: TGCGCCAGCAGCTTGTTCGGGGGGCAAGCAGATACGCAGTATTTT